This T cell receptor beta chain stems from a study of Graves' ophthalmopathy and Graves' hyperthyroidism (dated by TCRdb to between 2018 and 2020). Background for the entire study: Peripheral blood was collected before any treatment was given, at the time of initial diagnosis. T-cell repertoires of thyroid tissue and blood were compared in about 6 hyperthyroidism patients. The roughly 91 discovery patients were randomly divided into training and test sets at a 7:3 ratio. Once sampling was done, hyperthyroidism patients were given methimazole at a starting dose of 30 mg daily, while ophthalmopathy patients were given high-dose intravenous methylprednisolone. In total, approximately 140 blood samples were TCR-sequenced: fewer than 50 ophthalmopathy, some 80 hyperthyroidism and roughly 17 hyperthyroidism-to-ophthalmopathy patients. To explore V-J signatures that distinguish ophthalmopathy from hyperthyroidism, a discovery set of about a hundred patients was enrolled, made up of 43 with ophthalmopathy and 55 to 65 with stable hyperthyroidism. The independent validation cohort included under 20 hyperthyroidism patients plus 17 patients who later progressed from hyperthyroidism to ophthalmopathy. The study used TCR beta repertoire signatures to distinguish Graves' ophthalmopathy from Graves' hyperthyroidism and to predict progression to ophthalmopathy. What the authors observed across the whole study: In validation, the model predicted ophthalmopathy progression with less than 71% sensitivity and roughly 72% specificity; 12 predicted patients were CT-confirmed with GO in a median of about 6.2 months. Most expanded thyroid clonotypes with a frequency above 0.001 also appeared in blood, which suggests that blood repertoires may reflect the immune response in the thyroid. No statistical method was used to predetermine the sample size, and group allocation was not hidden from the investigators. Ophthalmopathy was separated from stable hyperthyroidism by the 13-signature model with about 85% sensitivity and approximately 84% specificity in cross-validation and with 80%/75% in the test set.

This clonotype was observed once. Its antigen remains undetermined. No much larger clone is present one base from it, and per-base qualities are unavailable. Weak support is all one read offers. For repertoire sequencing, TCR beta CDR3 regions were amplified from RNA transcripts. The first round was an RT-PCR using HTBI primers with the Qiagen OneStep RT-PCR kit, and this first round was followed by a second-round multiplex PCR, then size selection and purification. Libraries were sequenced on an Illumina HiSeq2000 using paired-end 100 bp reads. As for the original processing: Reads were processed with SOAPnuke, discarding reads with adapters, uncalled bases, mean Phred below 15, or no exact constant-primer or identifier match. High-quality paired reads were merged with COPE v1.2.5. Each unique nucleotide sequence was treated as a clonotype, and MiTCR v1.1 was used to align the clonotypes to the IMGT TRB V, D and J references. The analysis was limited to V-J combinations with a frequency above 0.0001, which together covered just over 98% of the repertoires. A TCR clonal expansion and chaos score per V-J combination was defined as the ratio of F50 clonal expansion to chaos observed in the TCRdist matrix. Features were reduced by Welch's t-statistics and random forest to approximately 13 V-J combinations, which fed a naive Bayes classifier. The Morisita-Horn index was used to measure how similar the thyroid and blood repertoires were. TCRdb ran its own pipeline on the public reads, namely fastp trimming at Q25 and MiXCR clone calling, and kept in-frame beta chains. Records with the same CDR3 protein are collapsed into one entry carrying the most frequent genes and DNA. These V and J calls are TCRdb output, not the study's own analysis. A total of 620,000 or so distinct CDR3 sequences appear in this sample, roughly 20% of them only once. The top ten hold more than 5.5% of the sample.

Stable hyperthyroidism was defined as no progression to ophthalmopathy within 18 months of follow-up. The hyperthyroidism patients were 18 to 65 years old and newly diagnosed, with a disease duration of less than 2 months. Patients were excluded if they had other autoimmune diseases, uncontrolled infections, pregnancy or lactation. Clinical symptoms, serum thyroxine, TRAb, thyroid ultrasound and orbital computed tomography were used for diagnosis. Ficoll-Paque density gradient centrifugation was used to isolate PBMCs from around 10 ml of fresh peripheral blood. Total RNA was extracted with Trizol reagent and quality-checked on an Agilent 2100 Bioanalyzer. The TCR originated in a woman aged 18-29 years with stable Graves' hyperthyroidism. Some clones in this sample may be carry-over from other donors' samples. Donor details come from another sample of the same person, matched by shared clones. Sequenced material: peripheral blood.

This receptor carries the CDR3 CASSSGTALREQYF. The sequenced DNA: TGTGCCAGCAGCTCTGGGACAGCACTACGAGAGCAGTACTTC. The V gene is TRBV5-6 and the J gene is TRBJ2-7; 7 of the junction bases match TRBD1. The germline V gene specifies SGHDT as CDR1 and YYEEEE as CDR2. Inclusive of the bounding cysteine and phenylalanine, the CDR3 is 14 residues long. Only CDR3 DNA remains: 42 bases, in frame from the first base. V is trimmed back by 3 bases and J by 7 bases, and the junction contains 10 bases that no gene match accounts for.